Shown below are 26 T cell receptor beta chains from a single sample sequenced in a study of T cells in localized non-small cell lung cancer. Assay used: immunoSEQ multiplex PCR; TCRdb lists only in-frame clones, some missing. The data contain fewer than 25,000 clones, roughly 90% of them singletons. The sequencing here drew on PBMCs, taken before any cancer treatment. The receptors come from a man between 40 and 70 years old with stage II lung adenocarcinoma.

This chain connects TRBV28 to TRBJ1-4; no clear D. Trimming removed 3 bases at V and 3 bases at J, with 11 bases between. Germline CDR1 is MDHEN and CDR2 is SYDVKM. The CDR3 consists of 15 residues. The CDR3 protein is CASSFYGESNEKLFF. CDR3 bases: TGTGCCAGCAGTTTCTATGGGGAATCTAATGAAAAACTGTTTTTT. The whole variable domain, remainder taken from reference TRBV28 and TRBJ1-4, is DVKVTQSSRYLVKRTGEKVFLECVQDMDHENMFWYRQDPGLGLRLIYFSYDVKMKEKGDIPEGYSVSREKKERFSLILESASTNQTSMYLCASSFYGESNEKLFFGSGTQLSVL.

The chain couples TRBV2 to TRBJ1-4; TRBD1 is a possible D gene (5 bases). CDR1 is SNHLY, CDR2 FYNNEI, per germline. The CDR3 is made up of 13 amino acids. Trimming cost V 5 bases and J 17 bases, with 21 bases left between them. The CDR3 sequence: CASSSQTGTVKFF. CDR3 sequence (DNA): TGTGCCAGCAGTTCTCAGACCGGGACGGTGAAATTTTTT.

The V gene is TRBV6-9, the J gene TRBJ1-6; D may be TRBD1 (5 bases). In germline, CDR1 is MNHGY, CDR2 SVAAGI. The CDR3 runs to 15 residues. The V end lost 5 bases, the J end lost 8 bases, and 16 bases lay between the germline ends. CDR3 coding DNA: TGTGCCAGCAGTCAGTATCGGGGGAGGGATTCACCCCTCCACTTT. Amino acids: CASSQYRGRDSPLHF.

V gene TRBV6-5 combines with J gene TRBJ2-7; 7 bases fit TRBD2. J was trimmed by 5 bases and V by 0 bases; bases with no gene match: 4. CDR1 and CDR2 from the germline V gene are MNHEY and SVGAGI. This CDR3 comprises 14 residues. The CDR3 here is CASSYSRREHEQYF. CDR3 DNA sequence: TGTGCCAGCAGTTACTCCAGGCGGGAGCACGAGCAGTACTTC.

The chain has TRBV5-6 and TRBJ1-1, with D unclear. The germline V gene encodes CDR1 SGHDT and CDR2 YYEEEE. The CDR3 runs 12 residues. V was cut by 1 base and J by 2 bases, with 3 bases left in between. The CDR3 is CASSLYNTEAFF. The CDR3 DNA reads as TGTGCCAGCAGCTTGTATAACACTGAAGCTTTCTTT.

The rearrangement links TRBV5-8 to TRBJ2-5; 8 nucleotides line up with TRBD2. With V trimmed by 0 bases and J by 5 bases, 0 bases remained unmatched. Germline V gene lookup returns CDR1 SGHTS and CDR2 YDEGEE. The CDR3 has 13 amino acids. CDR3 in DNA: TGTGCCAGCAGCTTGGGCGGGGGGGAGACCCAGTACTTC. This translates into CASSLGGGETQYF. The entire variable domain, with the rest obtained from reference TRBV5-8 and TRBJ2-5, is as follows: EAGVTQSPTHLIKTRGQQATLRCSPISGHTSVYWYQQALGLGLQFLLWYDEGEERNRGNFPPRFSGRQFPNYSSELNVNALELEDSALYLCASSLGGGETQYFGPGTRLLVL.

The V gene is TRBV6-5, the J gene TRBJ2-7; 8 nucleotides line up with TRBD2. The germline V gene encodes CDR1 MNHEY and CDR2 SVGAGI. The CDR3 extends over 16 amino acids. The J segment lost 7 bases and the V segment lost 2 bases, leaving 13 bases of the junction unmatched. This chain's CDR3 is CASSYVSGGQTGEQYF. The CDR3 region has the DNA TGTGCCAGCAGTTACGTCTCGGGGGGGCAAACGGGAGAGCAGTACTTC.

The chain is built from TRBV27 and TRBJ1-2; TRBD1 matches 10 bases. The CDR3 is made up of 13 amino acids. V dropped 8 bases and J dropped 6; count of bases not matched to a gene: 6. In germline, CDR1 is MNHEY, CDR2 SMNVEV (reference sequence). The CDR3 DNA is TGTGCCAGCTCTGACAGGGGGCGGGATGGCTACACCTTC. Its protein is CASSDRGRDGYTF.

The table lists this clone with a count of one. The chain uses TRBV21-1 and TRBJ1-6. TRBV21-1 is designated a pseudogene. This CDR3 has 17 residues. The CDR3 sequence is CASSNPPVLTRTPPLHF. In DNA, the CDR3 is TGTGCCAGCAGCAACCCTCCAGTATTAACTCGCACGCCACCCCTCCACTTT.

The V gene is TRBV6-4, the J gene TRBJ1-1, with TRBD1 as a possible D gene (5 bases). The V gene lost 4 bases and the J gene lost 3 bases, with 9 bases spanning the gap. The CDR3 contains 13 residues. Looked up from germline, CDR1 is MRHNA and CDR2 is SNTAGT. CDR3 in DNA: TGTGCCAGCAGTGCGTCGGGGGACACTGAAGCTTTCTTT. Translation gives CASSASGDTEAFF.

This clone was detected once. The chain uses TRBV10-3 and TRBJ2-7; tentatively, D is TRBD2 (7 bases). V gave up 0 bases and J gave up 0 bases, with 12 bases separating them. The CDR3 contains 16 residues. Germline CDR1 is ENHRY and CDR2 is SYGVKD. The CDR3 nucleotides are TGTGCCATCAGTGAGTCGTTGGCGGGGGCCTCCTACGAGCAGTACTTC. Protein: CAISESLAGASYEQYF.

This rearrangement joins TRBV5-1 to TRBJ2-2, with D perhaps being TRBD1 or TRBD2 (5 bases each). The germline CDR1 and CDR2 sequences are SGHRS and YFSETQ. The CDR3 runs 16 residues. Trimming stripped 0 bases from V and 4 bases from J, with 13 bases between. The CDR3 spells CASSLAFRDGTGELFF. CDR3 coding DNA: TGCGCCAGCAGCTTGGCCTTCAGGGACGGCACCGGGGAGCTGTTTTTT.

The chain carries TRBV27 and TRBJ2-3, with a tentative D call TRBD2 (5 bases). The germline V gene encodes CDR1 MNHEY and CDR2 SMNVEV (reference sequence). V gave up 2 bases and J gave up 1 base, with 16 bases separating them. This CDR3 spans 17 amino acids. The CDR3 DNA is TGTGCCAGCAGTTTAACGTTCGGGGTCCTCGGCACAGATACGCAGTATTTT. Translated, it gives CASSLTFGVLGTDTQYF.

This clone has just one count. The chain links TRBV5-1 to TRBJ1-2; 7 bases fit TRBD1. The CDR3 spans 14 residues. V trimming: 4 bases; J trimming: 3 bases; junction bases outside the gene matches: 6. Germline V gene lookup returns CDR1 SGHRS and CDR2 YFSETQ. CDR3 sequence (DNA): TGCGCCAGCAGCACGGGACAGTTAGACTATGGCTACACCTTC. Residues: CASSTGQLDYGYTF.

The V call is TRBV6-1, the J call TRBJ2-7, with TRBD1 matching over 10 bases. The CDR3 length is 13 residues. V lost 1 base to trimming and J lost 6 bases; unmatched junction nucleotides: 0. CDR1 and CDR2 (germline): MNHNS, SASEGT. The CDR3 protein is CASSEGQGAEQYF. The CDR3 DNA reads TGTGCCAGCAGTGAAGGACAGGGGGCCGAGCAGTACTTC.

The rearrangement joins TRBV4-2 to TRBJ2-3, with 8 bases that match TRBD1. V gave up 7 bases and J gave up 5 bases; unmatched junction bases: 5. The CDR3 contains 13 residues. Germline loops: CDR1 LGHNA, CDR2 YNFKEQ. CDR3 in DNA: TGTGCCAGCACCGGACAGGGAGGAGATACGCAGTATTTT. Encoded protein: CASTGQGGDTQYF.

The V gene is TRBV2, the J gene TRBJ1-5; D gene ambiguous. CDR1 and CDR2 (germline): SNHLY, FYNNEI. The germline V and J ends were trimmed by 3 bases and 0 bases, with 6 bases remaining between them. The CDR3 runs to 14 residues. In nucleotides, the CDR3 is TGTGCCAGCAGTGAGGCAGATAGCAATCAGCCCCAGCATTTT. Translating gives CASSEADSNQPQHF. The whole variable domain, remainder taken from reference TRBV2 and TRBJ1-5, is EPEVTQTPSHQVTQMGQEVILRCVPISNHLYFYWYRQILGQKVEFLVSFYNNEISEKSEIFDDQFSVERPDGSNFTLKIRSTKLEDSAMYFCASSEADSNQPQHFGDGTRLSIL.

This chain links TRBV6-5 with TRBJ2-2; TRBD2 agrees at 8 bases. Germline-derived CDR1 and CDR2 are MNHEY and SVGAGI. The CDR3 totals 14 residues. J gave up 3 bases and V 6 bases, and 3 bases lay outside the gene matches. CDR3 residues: CASSRGGHTGELFF. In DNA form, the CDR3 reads TGTGCCAGCAGCCGCGGGGGGCACACCGGGGAGCTGTTTTTT.

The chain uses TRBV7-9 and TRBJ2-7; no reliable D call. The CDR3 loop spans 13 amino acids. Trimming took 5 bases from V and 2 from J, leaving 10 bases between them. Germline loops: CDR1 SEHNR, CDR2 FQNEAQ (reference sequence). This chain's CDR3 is CASSPAQTYEQYF. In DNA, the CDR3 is TGTGCCAGCAGCCCGGCACAAACCTACGAGCAGTACTTC.

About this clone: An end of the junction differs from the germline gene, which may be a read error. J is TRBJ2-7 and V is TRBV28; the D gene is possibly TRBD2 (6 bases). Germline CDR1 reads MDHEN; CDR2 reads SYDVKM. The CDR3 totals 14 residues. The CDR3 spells CASRLFGGVGEQYF. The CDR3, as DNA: TGTGCCAGCAGATTATTCGGAGGGGTGGGGGAGCAGTACTTC.

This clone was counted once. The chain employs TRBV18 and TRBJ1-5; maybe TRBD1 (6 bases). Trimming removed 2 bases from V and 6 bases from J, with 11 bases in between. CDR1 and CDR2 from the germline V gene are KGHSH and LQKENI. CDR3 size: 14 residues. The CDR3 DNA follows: TGTGCCAGCTCACCATTTGAGGGGGGTCAGCCCCAGCATTTT. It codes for CASSPFEGGQPQHF.

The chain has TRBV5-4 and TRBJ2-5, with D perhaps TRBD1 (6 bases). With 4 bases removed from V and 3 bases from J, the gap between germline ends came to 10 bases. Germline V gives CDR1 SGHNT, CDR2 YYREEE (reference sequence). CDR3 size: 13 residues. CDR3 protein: CASSADREETQYF. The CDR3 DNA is TGTGCCAGCAGCGCGGACAGAGAAGAGACCCAGTACTTC.

The CDR3 here is CASSLVLGPGTETQYF. CDR3 bases: TGTGCCAGCAGTTTGGTTCTCGGGCCCGGGACGGAGACCCAGTACTTC. The chain uses TRBV6-5 and TRBJ2-5; the D gene could be TRBD1 or TRBD2 (5 bases each). CDR3 length: 16 amino acids. The germline V and J ends were trimmed by 4 bases and 5 bases, with 20 bases remaining between them. Germline CDR1 MNHEY, CDR2 SVGAGI.

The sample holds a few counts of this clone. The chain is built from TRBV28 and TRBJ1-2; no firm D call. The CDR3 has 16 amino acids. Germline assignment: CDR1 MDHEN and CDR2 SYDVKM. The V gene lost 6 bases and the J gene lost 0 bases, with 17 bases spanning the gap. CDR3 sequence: CASSTTQVRANYGYTF. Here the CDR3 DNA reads TGTGCCAGCAGCACCACGCAGGTCAGAGCTAACTATGGCTACACCTTC.

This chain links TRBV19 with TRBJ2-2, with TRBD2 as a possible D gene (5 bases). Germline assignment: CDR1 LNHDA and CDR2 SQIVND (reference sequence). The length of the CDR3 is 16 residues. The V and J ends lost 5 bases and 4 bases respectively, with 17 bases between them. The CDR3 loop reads CASSPAGFRGTGELFF. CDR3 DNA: TGTGCCAGTAGTCCCGCCGGGTTTCGGGGCACCGGGGAGCTGTTTTTT.

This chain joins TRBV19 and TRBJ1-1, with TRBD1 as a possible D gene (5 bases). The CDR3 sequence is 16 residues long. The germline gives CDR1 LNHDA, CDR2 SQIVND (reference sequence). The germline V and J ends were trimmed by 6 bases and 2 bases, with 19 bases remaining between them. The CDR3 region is CASSLVSSQGNTEAFF. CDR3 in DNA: TGTGCCAGTAGCTTAGTATCTAGTCAGGGAAACACTGAAGCTTTCTTT. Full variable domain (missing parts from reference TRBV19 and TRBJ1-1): DGGITQSPKYLFRKEGQNVTLSCEQNLNHDAMYWYRQDPGQGLRLIYYSQIVNDFQKGDIAEGYSVSREKKESFPLTVTSAQKNPTAFYLCASSLVSSQGNTEAFFGQGTRLTVV.